These 5 T cell receptor beta chains were sequenced from one sample in a study of radiation and T cells in renal cell carcinoma. Libraries were prepared by immunoSEQ multiplex PCR; TCRdb keeps only in-frame clonotypes and omits some of them. Of approximately 51,000 clones listed, roughly four fifths are singletons. Stated time point: baseline pretreatment blood. Stated treatment: 15 Gy SBRT to primary tumor, nephrectomy 4 weeks later. The sample was blood, taken from a patient whose treatment included radiotherapy and nephrectomy. The receptors derive from a woman in her 70s with renal cell carcinoma.

This clone was recorded once. The chain recombines TRBV15 with TRBJ1-5; the D is unclear. The CDR3 has 16 residues. CDR1 is LNHNV and CDR2 is YYDKDF in the germline V gene (reference sequence). Trimming removed 0 bases from V and 3 bases from J, with 12 bases in between. CDR3 loop: CATSRDPRTVNQPQHF. The CDR3 coding sequence is TGTGCCACCAGCAGAGATCCCCGGACCGTCAATCAGCCCCAGCATTTT.

The genes are TRBV9 and TRBJ2-2, with D hard to call. This CDR3 region has 14 residues. V was trimmed by 4 bases and J by 2 bases, leaving 9 bases between them. From germline, CDR1 is SGDLS and CDR2 YYNGEE. For the CDR3, the DNA is TGTGCCAGCAGCATATGGGTCAACACCGGGGAGCTGTTTTTT. This gives the protein CASSIWVNTGELFF.

The rearrangement links TRBV5-1 to TRBJ2-2; 13 nucleotides agree with TRBD2. J lost 4 bases, V lost 4 bases, and 10 bases had no gene match. The CDR3 length is 18 residues. CDR1 is SGHRS and CDR2 is YFSETQ in the germline V gene. The CDR3 protein is CASSAFLLAGGGTGELFF. DNA of the CDR3: TGCGCCAGCAGCGCCTTCCTACTAGCGGGAGGGGGCACCGGGGAGCTGTTTTTT. The full variable domain, with the rest looked up from reference TRBV5-1 and TRBJ2-2, is KAGVTQTPRYLIKTRGQQVTLSCSPISGHRSVSWYQQTPGQGLQFLFEYFSETQRNKGNFPGRFSGRQFSNSRSEMNVSTLELGDSALYLCASSAFLLAGGGTGELFFGEGSRLTVL.

This clone came up once. The V and J genes are TRBV19 and TRBJ1-5; tentatively, D is TRBD1 (6 bases). Trimming shortened V by 7 bases and J by 2 bases, and 24 bases separated the two germline ends. Germline V gene lookup returns CDR1 LNHDA and CDR2 SQIVND (reference sequence). The CDR3 has 18 residues. CDR3 protein: CASTSGGGTSAGNQPQHF. The CDR3 nucleotides are TGTGCCAGTACCTCGGGGGGCGGCACCTCCGCAGGCAATCAGCCCCAGCATTTT.

This clone appeared a single time. This chain joins TRBV11-2 and TRBJ2-1; 9 bases line up with TRBD2. The length of the CDR3 is 17 residues. The germline gives CDR1 SGHAT, CDR2 FQNNGV. The V and J ends lost 5 bases and 1 base, in that order; junction bases with no gene match: 9. The CDR3 DNA reads TGTGCCAGCAGCCGGAGTAGCGGGAGTACGTCCTACAATGAGCAGTTCTTC. Translating gives CASSRSSGSTSYNEQFF.